This TCR beta chain was identified in a study of blood T cells in healthy people across ages. A few counts support this clonotype. Primed by a sample-barcoded 5' primer and a J-beta primer mix, a second PCR proceeded for roughly 6 to 12 cycles. TCRdb re-called the 5' RACE reads through MiXCR, storing one row per CDR3 protein. The table includes approximately 1.5 million distinct CDR3 sequences, approximately 43% detected once. This CDR3 region has 13 residues. V was pared by 6 bases and J by 5 bases, with 14 bases between. Germline loops: CDR1 DFQATT, CDR2 SNEGSKA (reference sequence). The chain couples TRBV20-1 to TRBJ1-5, with a tentative D call TRBD1 (5 bases). The sequence came from a woman between 18 and 29 years old in good health. The sequencing sample was made of blood. The CDR3: CSARVQSHQPQHF. CDR3 DNA: TGCAGTGCCAGGGTCCAGTCTCATCAGCCCCAGCATTTT.